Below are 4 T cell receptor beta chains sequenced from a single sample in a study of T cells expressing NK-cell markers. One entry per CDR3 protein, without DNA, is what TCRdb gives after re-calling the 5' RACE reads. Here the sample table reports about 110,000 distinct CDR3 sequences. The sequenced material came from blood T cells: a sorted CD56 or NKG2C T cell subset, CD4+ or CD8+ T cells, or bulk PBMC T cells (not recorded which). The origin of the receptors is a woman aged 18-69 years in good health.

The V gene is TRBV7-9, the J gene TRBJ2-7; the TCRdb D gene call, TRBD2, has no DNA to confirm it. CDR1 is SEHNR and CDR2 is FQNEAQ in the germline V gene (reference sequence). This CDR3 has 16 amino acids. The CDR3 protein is CASSLALAGVINEQYF.

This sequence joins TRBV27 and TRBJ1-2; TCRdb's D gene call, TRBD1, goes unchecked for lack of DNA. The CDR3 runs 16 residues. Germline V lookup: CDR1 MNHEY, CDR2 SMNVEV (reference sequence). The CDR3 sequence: CASSPRDRGPFYGYTF.

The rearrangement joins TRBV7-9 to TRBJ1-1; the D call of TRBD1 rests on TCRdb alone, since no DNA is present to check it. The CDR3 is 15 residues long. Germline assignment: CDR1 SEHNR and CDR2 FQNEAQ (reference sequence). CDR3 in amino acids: CALYGTGNGGTEAFF.

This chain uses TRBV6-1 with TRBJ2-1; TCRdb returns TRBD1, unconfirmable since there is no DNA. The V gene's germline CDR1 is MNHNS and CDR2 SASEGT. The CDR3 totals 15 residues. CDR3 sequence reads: CATAGWAGNYNEQFF.